This T cell receptor beta chain was recorded in a study of blood T cell repertoires in COVID-19. Method: immunoSEQ multiplex PCR; TCRdb's copy keeps in-frame clones and lacks some. The sample shows about 240,000 clones, around 84% of them seen only once. Germline V gene sequence: CDR1 MNHNY, CDR2 SVGAGI (reference sequence). V shed 4 bases and J 2 bases; nucleotides not matched to a gene: 4. There are 15 residues in the CDR3. Input material: peripheral blood. This receptor was identified in a young woman with acute or convalescent COVID-19. The chain combines TRBV6-6 with TRBJ2-7; 11 nucleotides agree with TRBD2. The CDR3 protein is CASSSTSGGTYEQYF. CDR3 coding DNA: TGTGCCAGCAGTTCAACTAGCGGGGGAACCTACGAGCAGTACTTC.